These 24 T cell receptor beta chains were sequenced from one sample in a study of control samples from healthy donors and cancer patients (dated by TCRdb to the early 2020s). The library was generated by the immunoSEQ multiplex PCR assay. TCRdb stores this immuneACCESS table with in-frame sequences only. Part of the clones is absent; in the studies checked, under half of the shortfall reflects unresolved V genes, and no reason is known for the rest. A total of 90,000 to 95,000 clones appear in this sample, over 80% of them only once. The ten biggest clones cover approximately 20% of the sample. The sample comprised blood. These receptors were taken from a man between 25 and 39 years old in good health.

V gene TRBV6-1 combines with J gene TRBJ2-7, with D unclear. The CDR3 runs to 11 residues. Trimming took 3 bases from V and 3 from J, leaving 3 bases between them. Germline V lookup: CDR1 MNHNS, CDR2 SASEGT. CDR3 loop: CASSESYEQYF. CDR3 DNA sequence: TGTGCCAGCAGTGAGAGCTACGAGCAGTACTTC.

This rearrangement joins TRBV28 to TRBJ1-1; D not certain. Germline V gives CDR1 MDHEN, CDR2 SYDVKM. The CDR3 consists of 11 residues. V was pared by 8 bases and J by 3 bases, with 7 bases between. The CDR3 reads CASVGHTEAFF. CDR3 nucleotide sequence: TGTGCCAGCGTTGGGCACACTGAAGCTTTCTTT. Together with reference TRBV28 and TRBJ1-1, the CDR3 gives the full variable domain: DVKVTQSSRYLVKRTGEKVFLECVQDMDHENMFWYRQDPGLGLRLIYFSYDVKMKEKGDIPEGYSVSREKKERFSLILESASTNQTSMYLCASVGHTEAFFGQGTRLTVV.

The chain links TRBV7-9 to TRBJ1-4; D not resolved. The CDR3 is 13 residues long. Germline V CDR1 and CDR2: SEHNR, FQNEAQ (reference sequence). V was clipped by 3 bases and J by 4 bases, with 6 bases between them. CDR3 in amino acids: CASSFDHNEKLFF. CDR3 DNA: TGTGCCAGCAGCTTTGACCATAATGAAAAACTGTTTTTT.

The genes are TRBV29-1 and TRBJ2-1; D is possibly TRBD2 (5 bases). CDR1 and CDR2 from the germline V gene are SQVTM and ANQGSEA. The CDR3 covers 10 residues. Trimming cost V 8 bases and J 9 bases, with 11 bases left between them. The CDR3 loop reads CSYLRGEQFF. The CDR3 DNA is TGCAGCTATCTTCGGGGTGAGCAGTTCTTC.

V is TRBV3-1 (or the pseudogene TRBV3-2) and J is TRBJ1-2; D not resolved. Per the germline V gene, CDR1 is LGHDT and CDR2 is YNNKEL (reference sequence). The length of the CDR3 is 13 residues. The germline V and J ends were trimmed by 1 base and 4 bases, with 7 bases remaining between them. In nucleotides, the CDR3 is TGTGCCAGCAGCCAAGCGGGATCCTATGGCTACACCTTC. Protein: CASSQAGSYGYTF.

Only one count was recorded for this clone. This chain connects TRBV14 to TRBJ1-6, with 9 positions matching TRBD1. J lost 10 bases, V lost 3 bases, and 1 base had no gene match. CDR1 is SGHDN and CDR2 is FVKESK in the germline V gene. The CDR3 contains 13 residues. The CDR3 DNA reads as TGTGCCAGCAGCCAGACAGGGGGATCACCCCTCCACTTT. Translation: CASSQTGGSPLHF.

This clone was detected only once. The genes are TRBV28 and TRBJ1-4; 7 bases are shared with TRBD1. The J segment lost 6 bases and the V segment lost 7 bases, leaving 8 bases of the junction unmatched. The germline V gene encodes CDR1 MDHEN and CDR2 SYDVKM. The CDR3 is 14 residues long. CDR3 sequence: CASTGGLDYEKLFF. For the CDR3, the DNA is TGTGCCAGCACAGGGGGATTAGATTATGAAAAACTGTTTTTT.

The V gene is TRBV27, the J gene TRBJ2-1; 13 nucleotides match TRBD2. The CDR3 covers 18 residues. V lost 0 bases to trimming and J lost 7 bases; unmatched junction nucleotides: 9. Per the germline V gene, CDR1 is MNHEY and CDR2 is SMNVEV (reference sequence). The CDR3 coding sequence is TGTGCCAGCAGTTTATCGAGGAGGACTAGCGGGGGCGGTAATGAGCAGTTCTTC. The encoded protein is CASSLSRRTSGGGNEQFF.

In DNA, the CDR3 is TGTGCCAGCAGCTTCCGGGGGGGTCGGGCCGGGGAGCTGTTTTTT. Its protein is CASSFRGGRAGELFF. The genes are TRBV7-3 and TRBJ2-2, with TRBD2 matching 8 bases. Trimming took 3 bases from V and 6 from J; bases not matched to a gene: 6. In germline, CDR1 is SGHTA, CDR2 FQGTGA. The CDR3 covers 15 residues.

This clone came up once. The chain employs TRBV6-5 and TRBJ1-4; D not resolved. The CDR3 length is 14 residues. Germline CDR1 and CDR2: MNHEY and SVGAGI. With 4 bases removed from V and 7 bases from J, the gap between germline ends came to 13 bases. CDR3 residues: CASSLGPLGEKLFF. The DNA of the CDR3 is TGTGCCAGCAGTTTAGGACCCCTGGGTGAAAAACTGTTTTTT.

This chain joins TRBV12-5 and TRBJ2-7; 12 nucleotides align to TRBD1. Germline V CDR1 and CDR2: LGHNT, FRNRAP. This CDR3 has 15 amino acids. Unmatched junction bases numbered 5, after V lost 3 bases and J lost 5 bases. The chain's CDR3 is CASGLGDRGLNEQYF. CDR3 sequence (DNA): TGTGCTAGTGGTTTAGGGGACAGGGGGCTAAACGAGCAGTACTTC.

The chain has TRBV6-2 or TRBV6-3 and TRBJ1-5; no clear D. Trimming stripped 3 bases from V and 0 bases from J, with 12 bases between. The CDR3 runs to 16 residues. Looked up from germline, CDR1 is MNHEY and CDR2 is SVGEGT. Here the CDR3 reads CASSYRNLDSNQPQHF. CDR3 DNA: TGTGCCAGCAGTTATCGGAATCTGGATAGCAATCAGCCCCAGCATTTT.

The V call is TRBV5-4, the J call TRBJ1-1; a possible D gene is TRBD1 (6 bases). V was pared by 2 bases and J by 7 bases, with 12 bases between. The CDR3 runs to 13 residues. Germline-derived CDR1 and CDR2 are SGHNT and YYREEE (reference sequence). The CDR3 loop is CASSFTGGDEAFF. CDR3 sequence (DNA): TGTGCCAGCAGCTTCACGGGGGGCGATGAAGCTTTCTTT. The full variable domain, rest sourced from reference TRBV5-4 and TRBJ1-1, is ETGVTQSPTHLIKTRGQQVTLRCSSQSGHNTVSWYQQALGQGPQFIFQYYREEENGRGNFPPRFSGLQFPNYSSELNVNALELDDSALYLCASSFTGGDEAFFGQGTRLTVV.

In this sample, this clone turned up a few times. The same CDR3 arises from other DNA sequences in this sample as well. This chain links TRBV6-5 with TRBJ1-4, with 8 bases fitting TRBD1. The germline gives CDR1 MNHEY, CDR2 SVGAGI. The CDR3 extends over 14 amino acids. Trimming at V came to 5 bases and at J to 8 bases, leaving 7 bases not matched to a gene. The CDR3 loop reads CASSPGQGREKLFF. CDR3 sequence (DNA): TGTGCCAGCAGTCCTGGACAGGGAAGAGAAAAACTGTTTTTT.

V usage is TRBV5-8 and J usage is TRBJ2-2; no clear D. V lost 3 bases to trimming and J lost 5 bases, with 8 bases between them. Germline values: CDR1 SGHTS, CDR2 YDEGEE. This CDR3 is 13 amino acids long. The CDR3 nucleotides are TGTGCCAGCAGCTCAGTAGGGACCGGGGAGCTGTTTTTT. Translating it yields CASSSVGTGELFF.

Only a few counts were recorded for this clone. This chain joins TRBV7-2 and TRBJ2-7; 8 bases align to TRBD1. There are 15 residues in the CDR3. The germline V gene has CDR1 SGHTA and CDR2 FQGNSA. With V trimmed by 3 bases and J by 2 bases, 6 bases remained unmatched. The CDR3 sequence: CASSFRTGPTYEQYF. CDR3 DNA sequence: TGTGCCAGCAGCTTCCGGACAGGGCCTACCTACGAGCAGTACTTC.

This sequence joins TRBV7-9 and TRBJ2-6; D remains unclear. The CDR3 totals 18 residues. The V gene's germline CDR1 is SEHNR and CDR2 FQNEAQ (reference sequence). V was pared by 2 bases and J by 2 bases, with 16 bases between. In nucleotides, the CDR3 is TGTGCCAGCAGCTTATGGGTTGGGGAAAAGACTGGGGCCAACGTCCTGACTTTC. Translated: CASSLWVGEKTGANVLTF.

The rearrangement links TRBV19 to TRBJ2-2, with a possible D match to TRBD2 (6 bases). Between the trimmed V and J ends, which lost 5 bases and 3 bases, there was a span of 10 bases. CDR1 and CDR2 (germline): LNHDA, SQIVND (reference sequence). The CDR3 is 14 amino acids. In DNA, the CDR3 is TGTGCCAGTAGTGGGACTGTTTACACCGGGGAGCTGTTTTTT. Translated: CASSGTVYTGELFF.

DNA for the CDR3: TGTGCCAGCCGACCCCAAGACCTATACGAGCAGTACTTC. Translation: CASRPQDLYEQYF. The V call is TRBV27, the J call TRBJ2-7; D not resolved. V lost 8 bases and J lost 4, with 15 bases in between. Germline V gene sequence: CDR1 MNHEY, CDR2 SMNVEV (reference sequence). This CDR3 contains 13 residues.

J is TRBJ2-5 and V is TRBV5-1; TRBD2 matches at 7 bases. This CDR3 comprises 13 residues. Germline V gene data show CDR1 as SGHRS and CDR2 as YFSETQ. J was trimmed by 5 bases and V by 3 bases; bases with no gene match: 4. The CDR3 DNA reads as TGCGCCAGCAGCTCGGGAGGTGGGGAGACCCAGTACTTC. This translates into CASSSGGGETQYF.

The genes are TRBV6-6 and TRBJ1-2, with D perhaps matching TRBD1 (5 bases). This CDR3 comprises 13 residues. Trimming removed 6 bases from V and 4 bases from J, with 12 bases in between. Germline values: CDR1 MNHNY, CDR2 SVGAGI (reference sequence). The CDR3 coding sequence is TGTGCCAGCAGAGATAGGGACCTCTATGGCTACACCTTC. Its translation is CASRDRDLYGYTF.

The gene calls are TRBV20-1 and TRBJ2-7; unclear D gene. Germline-derived CDR1 and CDR2 are DFQATT and SNEGSKA (reference sequence). This CDR3 comprises 11 residues. With 0 bases removed from V and 4 bases from J, the gap between germline ends came to 4 bases. CDR3 residues: CSARDAYEQYF. The CDR3 region has the DNA TGCAGTGCTAGAGATGCGTACGAGCAGTACTTC.

The chain couples TRBV15 to TRBJ1-5; D is uncertain. With 8 bases removed from V and 6 bases from J, the gap between germline ends came to 14 bases. Per the germline V gene, CDR1 is LNHNV and CDR2 is YYDKDF (reference sequence). The CDR3 covers 13 residues. The CDR3 loop is CATALSSRQPQHF. In DNA, the CDR3 is TGTGCCACCGCGCTGAGTTCCCGTCAGCCCCAGCATTTT.

This clone was observed a handful of times. The chain combines TRBV18 with TRBJ2-7; 9 nucleotides align to TRBD1. Germline CDR1 and CDR2: KGHSH and LQKENI. The CDR3 is made up of 14 amino acids. Unmatched junction bases numbered 8, after V lost 6 bases and J lost 5 bases. CDR3 DNA: TGTGCCAGCTCGCGGGACAGGGAGGTCCACGAGCAGTACTTC. Translating it yields CASSRDREVHEQYF.